This entry describes one TCR beta chain. Its antigen remains undetermined. The input lacks base qualities; no much larger clone sits a single base away. The immunoSEQ Assay, a bias-controlled multiplex PCR, was used to amplify TCRbeta CDR3 regions from genomic DNA. The authors processed their data as follows. The number of nucleated cells in each sample was estimated from the amplification of reference gene primers within the assay. To quantify the absolute abundance of each unique TCRbeta CDR3 rearrangement, sequence reads were collapsed and filtered. Productive Simpson clonality was computed per sample as the square root of Simpson's diversity index over productive rearrangements. Held by TCRdb, this immuneACCESS table contains in-frame sequences only and omits some clones. Under half of the omission traces to an unresolved V gene where checked; the cause of the rest is unknown. V and J calls and clone size are as listed in that table; D and trimming were resolved from the DNA. The sample table holds around 180,000 clones, of which about 91% were seen once. The ten largest clones add up to 3.5% to 5% of the sample.

Counted from cysteine to phenylalanine, this CDR3 has 15 amino acids. Left in the record is the CDR3 DNA by itself, 45 bases read in frame from the first base. CDR1 and CDR2 are drawn from the germline V gene: LGHNA, YNFKEQ. The junction carries 11 bases between V and J, which are trimmed by 4 bases and 2 bases respectively. These data belong to a study of blood T cell repertoires in COVID-19 (dated by TCRdb to 2018 to 2021). Background on the whole study: Collaborator samples came from the United States, Italy and Spain and covered acute and convalescent phases of COVID-19. Deeply sampled blood TCRbeta repertoires from subjects exposed to, actively infected with, or recovered from COVID-19 were included in the dataset. The prospective study material was composed of cDNA or gDNA derived from T cells, B-cell-depleted T cells, or PBMCs. The sample metadata nearly always contained a de-identified subject ID, COVID-19 status, age in years and sex. Where HLA class I and class II types were available, the types were taken from metadata supplied by the sample provider, not from assay-based typing. The repertoires were released in a freely available public database meant as a resource for research on the immune response to SARS-CoV-2. Samples were obtained from the ongoing ImmuneRACE study (first 160 participants) and from 1,200 or so subjects provided by 6 global collaborators.

Summary of the overall study and its limitations: The quantity of clinical and demographic metadata differed by source and by participant and was supplied without curation.

Collaborating institutions collected whole blood in K2EDTA tubes following their own protocols. Collaborator samples were shipped for TCRbeta analysis as frozen whole blood, isolated PBMCs, or DNA extracted from either sample type. The TCR was taken from a woman aged 30 to 39 with acute or convalescent COVID-19. The sample was peripheral blood. The sequence links TRBV4-2 to TRBJ2-2; 7 matching bases give a weak D call of TRBD2. The nucleotide sequence is given as TGTGCCAGCAGCCTGGGAGGGGGTAACACCGGGGAGCTGTTTTTT. Translation gives CASSLGGGNTGELFF.